These 30 T cell receptor beta chains were all obtained from the same sample, sequenced in a study of identical twins. TCRdb used MiXCR to reprocess the 5' RACE reads, holding one entry per CDR3 protein. The sample comprises 200,000 to 250,000 distinct CDR3 sequences, 6% to 8.5% of which are singletons, and under 6.5% rests with the top ten. These data also featured in a second study, about yellow fever vaccine responses in identical twins.

Sequenced input: CD8+ T cells sorted from blood. These receptors all stem from a woman aged 18-29 years in good health.

This clonotype was counted only a few times. The rearrangement uses TRBV14 and TRBJ1-1; D unclear. The V and J ends lost 2 bases and 0 bases respectively, with 10 bases between them. Germline CDR1 reads SGHDN; CDR2 reads FVKESK. The CDR3 has 15 amino acids. This chain's CDR3 is CASSQREIMNTEAFF. The CDR3 DNA sequence: TGTGCCAGCAGCCAACGGGAGATCATGAACACTGAAGCTTTCTTT. Full variable domain (missing parts from reference TRBV14 and TRBJ1-1): EAGVTQFPSHSVIEKGQTVTLRCDPISGHDNLYWYRRVMGKEIKFLLHFVKESKQDESGMPNNRFLAERTGGTYSTLKVQPAELEDSGVYFCASSQREIMNTEAFFGQGTRLTVV.

The sample holds many counts of this clonotype. V and J are TRBV9 and TRBJ2-2; D is unclear. V was shortened by 0 bases and J by 6 bases, with 3 bases between the two germline ends. The CDR3 has 12 amino acids. CDR1 is SGDLS and CDR2 is YYNGEE in the germline V gene. Written as DNA, the CDR3 is TGTGCCAGCAGCGTAGTCCCCGGGGAGCTGTTTTTT. This codes for CASSVVPGELFF.

The genes are TRBV28 and TRBJ2-7; 7 positions agree with TRBD2. Unmatched junction bases numbered 7, after V lost 3 bases and J lost 2 bases. From germline, CDR1 is MDHEN and CDR2 SYDVKM. This CDR3 spans 15 amino acids. The CDR3 region is CASSLGREWPYEQYF. In DNA, the CDR3 is TGTGCCAGCAGTTTGGGGCGGGAGTGGCCCTACGAGCAGTACTTC.

The chain uses TRBV5-1 and TRBJ1-2, with 8 positions matching TRBD1. V dropped 0 bases and J dropped 3; count of bases not matched to a gene: 7. CDR1 SGHRS and CDR2 YFSETQ come from the germline V gene. The CDR3 is made up of 16 amino acids. The CDR3 DNA is TGCGCCAGCAGCTTGGCCCGGGACAGGCCGTACTATGGCTACACCTTC. Its translation: CASSLARDRPYYGYTF. Full variable domain (remainder filled in from reference TRBV5-1 and TRBJ1-2): KAGVTQTPRYLIKTRGQQVTLSCSPISGHRSVSWYQQTPGQGLQFLFEYFSETQRNKGNFPGRFSGRQFSNSRSEMNVSTLELGDSALYLCASSLARDRPYYGYTFGSGTRLTVV.

This chain uses TRBV15 with TRBJ1-2; 7 bases fit TRBD1. The CDR3 spans 16 residues. With V trimmed by 5 bases and J by 3 bases, 12 bases remained unmatched. Germline lookup yields CDR1 LNHNV and CDR2 YYDKDF (reference sequence). The CDR3 loop reads CATSGGGQDRYYGYTF. DNA of the CDR3: TGTGCCACCAGCGGCGGAGGACAGGATCGATACTATGGCTACACCTTC.

Many counts were recorded for this clonotype. The chain couples TRBV5-1 to TRBJ2-7; 8 positions match TRBD1. The CDR3 spans 14 residues. V was clipped by 5 bases and J by 3 bases; unmatched bases: 7. The germline CDR1 and CDR2 sequences are SGHRS and YFSETQ. In DNA form, the CDR3 reads TGCGCCAGCAGGCAGGGGGCTGATTACTACGAGCAGTACTTC. Protein: CASRQGADYYEQYF.

This clonotype occurred a few times. As DNA, the CDR3 is TGTGCCAGCACCTTAGGGACAGGGGGCCGTACCGGGGAGCTGTTTTTT. This codes for CASTLGTGGRTGELFF. The chain carries TRBV2 and TRBJ2-2; TRBD1 agrees at 12 bases. The CDR3 length is 16 residues. Trimming took 7 bases from V and 5 from J; bases not matched to a gene: 8. From germline, CDR1 is SNHLY and CDR2 FYNNEI. Combining the CDR3 with reference TRBV2 and TRBJ2-2 gives the whole variable domain EPEVTQTPSHQVTQMGQEVILRCVPISNHLYFYWYRQILGQKVEFLVSFYNNEISEKSEIFDDQFSVERPDGSNFTLKIRSTKLEDSAMYFCASTLGTGGRTGELFFGEGSRLTVL.

V gene TRBV21-1 combines with J gene TRBJ1-1; the DNA was not compared with TRBD1, the D call given in the table. TRBV21-1 is a documented pseudogene. The CDR3 has 16 amino acids. CDR3 amino acids: CASSKASGQQNTEAFF. The DNA of the CDR3 is TGTGCCAGCAGCAAAGCTTCCGGACAGCAGAACACTGAAGCTTTCTTT.

J is TRBJ2-5 and V is TRBV6-4; the D gene could be TRBD1 or TRBD2 (6 bases each). CDR3 length equals 23 residues. Trimming removed 4 bases from V and 0 bases from J, with 36 bases in between. Germline CDR1 and CDR2: MRHNA and SNTAGT. CDR3 in DNA: TGTGCCAGCAGTGGTTTGGGGGGCTCAGATCCCGCTCCGGAGGGGCACTACCAAGAGACCCAGTACTTC. Amino acids: CASSGLGGSDPAPEGHYQETQYF.

This clonotype was seen ten or more times. V and J are TRBV20-1 and TRBJ2-1, with 13 bases lining up with TRBD2. Germline-derived CDR1 and CDR2 are DFQATT and SNEGSKA (reference sequence). The length of the CDR3 is 15 residues. The junction had 5 bases not matched to a gene; V was cut back by 5 bases and J by 4 bases. The CDR3 is CSAFGTSGVYNEQFF. CDR3 bases: TGCAGTGCTTTCGGGACTAGCGGGGTATACAATGAGCAGTTCTTC.

This clonotype showed up many times. This rearrangement joins TRBV28 to TRBJ2-7; TRBD2 matches at 9 bases. Losses at the gene ends were 2 bases for V and 7 bases for J; bases not matched to a gene: 9. The CDR3 is 15 residues long. CDR1 is MDHEN and CDR2 is SYDVKM in the germline V gene. This chain's CDR3 is CASSLVLAGTGEQYF. The CDR3 DNA sequence: TGTGCCAGCAGTTTAGTGCTAGCGGGAACGGGAGAGCAGTACTTC.

This clonotype was seen more than once but under ten times. The rearrangement joins TRBV11-2 to TRBJ2-7, with 8 bases fitting TRBD2. Germline V lookup: CDR1 SGHAT, CDR2 FQNNGV. CDR3 length equals 15 residues. V shed 6 bases and J 3 bases; nucleotides not matched to a gene: 10. The CDR3 nucleotides are TGTGCCAGCAGTGTATTTAGCGGGGTAAGCTACGAGCAGTACGTC. Its translation: CASSVFSGVSYEQYV.

A few counts support this clonotype. The V gene is TRBV7-6, the J gene TRBJ1-4; 12 positions match TRBD1. J was trimmed by 8 bases and V by 2 bases; bases with no gene match: 9. This CDR3 contains 17 residues. Germline CDR1 SGHVS, CDR2 FNYEAQ. CDR3 sequence reads: CASSLRGSGQGAEKLFF. The DNA of the CDR3 is TGTGCCAGCAGCTTAAGGGGATCGGGACAGGGGGCAGAAAAACTGTTTTTT.

A few counts support this clonotype. The CDR3 protein is CASSSPYHGQSRNTEAFF. DNA of the CDR3: TGTGCCAGCAGTTCCCCCTACCACGGACAGAGTAGGAACACTGAAGCTTTCTTT. The chain recombines TRBV28 with TRBJ1-1, with TRBD1 as a possible D gene (6 bases). The V gene lost 4 bases and the J gene lost 1 base, with 22 bases spanning the gap. The germline gives CDR1 MDHEN, CDR2 SYDVKM. The CDR3 length is 18 residues.

This clonotype was seen once. The chain is built from TRBV10-3 and TRBJ2-1; the D gene is possibly TRBD2 (5 bases). The length of the CDR3 is 15 residues. The V end lost 10 bases, the J end lost 0 bases, and 16 bases lay between the germline ends. Germline V gene lookup returns CDR1 ENHRY and CDR2 SYGVKD. CDR3 nucleotides: TGTGCCACCACCGACTACCCCTCCTCCTACAATGAGCAGTTCTTC. Translated, it gives CATTDYPSSYNEQFF.

This clonotype was seen many times. The rearrangement uses TRBV10-3 and TRBJ2-5, with no clear D. V gave up 3 bases and J gave up 5 bases, with 10 bases separating them. CDR1 is ENHRY, CDR2 SYGVKD, per germline. The CDR3 covers 13 residues. The CDR3 nucleotides are TGTGCCATCAGTGAAGGTGTTTGGGAGACCCAGTACTTC. As protein: CAISEGVWETQYF.

The rearrangement joins TRBV7-2 to TRBJ2-7, with unresolved D. This CDR3 region has 15 residues. V dropped 0 bases and J dropped 0 bases, with 9 bases sitting between them. Germline V gene sequence: CDR1 SGHTA, CDR2 FQGNSA. In nucleotides, the CDR3 is TGTGCCAGCAGCTTAGCCCCCCTTAGCTCCTACGAGCAGTACTTC. Its translation: CASSLAPLSSYEQYF. Supplemented by reference TRBV7-2 and TRBJ2-7, the full variable domain reads GAGVSQSPSNKVTEKGKDVELRCDPISGHTALYWYRQSLGQGLEFLIYFQGNSAPDKSGLPSDRFSAERTGGSVSTLTIQRTQQEDSAVYLCASSLAPLSSYEQYFGPGTRLTVT.

This clonotype was counted at least ten times. V gene TRBV9 combines with J gene TRBJ2-1; D is perhaps TRBD1 or TRBD2 (5 bases each). V was cut by 7 bases and J by 1 base, with 21 bases left in between. The V gene's germline CDR1 is SGDLS and CDR2 YYNGEE. The CDR3 contains 17 residues. The CDR3 DNA reads as TGTGCCAGCGGGGACCCTAGGCGGTATGCATCCTACAATGAGCAGTTCTTC. Protein: CASGDPRRYASYNEQFF.

The chain uses TRBV5-1 and TRBJ2-7; 9 nucleotides align to TRBD2. The CDR3 runs to 13 residues. Germline values: CDR1 SGHRS, CDR2 YFSETQ. The V segment lost 4 bases and the J segment 3 bases; nucleotides outside the gene matches: 2. DNA for the CDR3: TGCGCCAGCAGCCTGCGGGGGGGCTACGAGCAGTACTTC. Protein: CASSLRGGYEQYF.

This clonotype was observed a few times. The chain recombines TRBV6-5 with TRBJ2-5; TRBD1 matches 8 bases. The germline V gene has CDR1 MNHEY and CDR2 SVGAGI. Trimming removed 3 bases from V and 5 bases from J; junction bases left unmatched: 11. The CDR3 loop spans 16 amino acids. The CDR3 sequence is CASSYFGTGLGETQYF. The CDR3, as DNA: TGTGCCAGCAGTTATTTTGGGACAGGATTGGGGGAGACCCAGTACTTC.

This clonotype was counted many times. The gene calls are TRBV15 and TRBJ2-1; D is possibly TRBD1 or TRBD2 (5 bases each). CDR1 is LNHNV and CDR2 is YYDKDF in the germline V gene (reference sequence). The CDR3 covers 16 residues. The germline V and J ends were trimmed by 5 bases and 2 bases, with 16 bases remaining between them. CDR3 in amino acids: CATSGGPRETYNEQFF. CDR3 DNA: TGTGCCACCAGCGGGGGACCGAGGGAAACCTACAATGAGCAGTTCTTC.

The chain carries TRBV20-1 and TRBJ2-1; no clear D gene. Germline assignment: CDR1 DFQATT and CDR2 SNEGSKA (reference sequence). The CDR3 is 15 amino acids. V lost 6 bases and J lost 0, with 15 bases in between. The CDR3 loop is CSAPVGLSSYNEQFF. In nucleotides, the CDR3 is TGCAGTGCACCTGTCGGTTTAAGCTCCTACAATGAGCAGTTCTTC.

The chain couples TRBV19 to TRBJ2-1; 9 nucleotides line up with TRBD2. From germline, CDR1 is LNHDA and CDR2 SQIVND (reference sequence). This CDR3 comprises 12 residues. The trim removed 4 bases at V and 8 bases at J, leaving 0 bases unmatched. As DNA, the CDR3 is TGTGCCAGTAGTACTAGCGGGGATGAGCAGTTCTTC. This codes for CASSTSGDEQFF.

The chain couples TRBV3-1 to TRBJ2-1; D might be TRBD2 (6 bases). Germline values: CDR1 LGHDT, CDR2 YNNKEL (reference sequence). V was cut by 0 bases and J by 0 bases, with 12 bases left in between. The CDR3 length is 17 residues. This CDR3 is CASSQEEGLLSYNEQFF. CDR3 sequence (DNA): TGTGCCAGCAGCCAAGAGGAGGGGCTACTCTCCTACAATGAGCAGTTCTTC.

The V gene is TRBV9, the J gene TRBJ2-7; 10 positions agree with TRBD2. V lost 3 bases, J lost 4 bases, and 10 bases stayed unmatched. This CDR3 has 16 residues. CDR1 SGDLS and CDR2 YYNGEE come from the germline V gene. CDR3 sequence (DNA): TGTGCCAGCAGCGGTAAGCGGGAGGGCCAGGGATACGAGCAGTACTTC. This codes for CASSGKREGQGYEQYF.

This clonotype occurred many times. The rearrangement joins TRBV7-8 to TRBJ2-5; maybe TRBD2 (6 bases). V lost 0 bases and J lost 5, with 13 bases in between. This CDR3 has 15 residues. Germline CDR1 is SGHVS and CDR2 is FQNEAQ. The CDR3 nucleotides read TGTGCCAGCAGCTTAGCGGGGGAGGTTCGGGAGACCCAGTACTTC. Amino acids: CASSLAGEVRETQYF.

At least ten counts were recorded for this clonotype. This sequence joins TRBV20-1 and TRBJ2-3; a weak D match, TRBD2 (5 bases). There are 13 residues in the CDR3. The V gene's germline CDR1 is DFQATT and CDR2 SNEGSKA (reference sequence). V lost 6 bases and J lost 6, with 16 bases in between. The CDR3 DNA sequence: TGCAGTGCCCTTGACGGACTTGGCGATACGCAGTATTTT. This gives the protein CSALDGLGDTQYF.

This clonotype was seen ten or more times. The V and J genes are TRBV12-3 or TRBV12-4 and TRBJ2-1; 7 bases are shared with TRBD1. With V trimmed by 7 bases and J by 14 bases, 11 bases remained unmatched. The CDR3 covers 12 residues. In nucleotides, the CDR3 is TGTGCCAGCACCGTAGGACAGGCTGTAGAGTTCTTC. Residues: CASTVGQAVEFF.

This sequence joins TRBV4-2 and TRBJ2-6; D not resolved. V was cut by 0 bases and J by 0 bases, with 9 bases left in between. This CDR3 region has 17 residues. CDR1 is LGHNA, CDR2 YNFKEQ, per germline. The CDR3 DNA is TGTGCCAGCAGCCAAGAGAGTTCGGACTCTGGGGCCAACGTCCTGACTTTC. Translation gives CASSQESSDSGANVLTF.

The rearrangement links TRBV10-2 to TRBJ2-7; TRBD1 matches at 7 bases. Looked up from germline, CDR1 is WSHSY and CDR2 is SAAADI. Germline trimming cut 3 bases from V and 7 bases from J; bases unmatched to any gene: 12. The CDR3 extends over 15 amino acids. CDR3 sequence (DNA): TGCGCCAGCAGTGAACAACCGACAGGGCGCGGAGAGCAGTACTTC. This translates into CASSEQPTGRGEQYF.